This entry describes one TCR beta chain. This CDR3 is built from 14 residues. J gave up 5 bases and V 6 bases, and 7 bases lay outside the gene matches. The V gene's germline CDR1 is MNHNS and CDR2 SASEGT. This sample was included in a study of T cells after posttransplantation cyclophosphamide. The assay was immunoSEQ multiplex PCR, and TCRdb's table has in-frame clones only and misses some. In the table there are under 7,000 clones, over 70% of which are singletons. The TCR was taken from a woman in her 50s in good health and a related stem cell transplant donor. Sequenced: memory CD4+ T cells sorted from blood. The chain combines TRBV6-1 with TRBJ2-5; TRBD1 agrees at 9 bases. This chain's CDR3 is CASRTGGEGETQYF. CDR3 coding DNA: TGTGCCAGCAGAACAGGGGGCGAGGGGGAGACCCAGTACTTC.